These 8 T cell receptor beta chains came from one sample sequenced in a study of identical twins. TCRdb fed the 5' RACE reads into MiXCR, producing one record per CDR3 protein. The sample consists of about 470,000 distinct CDR3 sequences, less than 25% of them appearing once. These data also formed part of another study, on T cells expressing NK-cell markers.

Input material: CD4+ T cells sorted from blood. The receptors stem from a woman between 18 and 29 years old in good health.

This clonotype has ten or more counts. J is TRBJ1-5 and V is TRBV15; 7 nucleotides align to TRBD1. Germline V gene lookup returns CDR1 LNHNV and CDR2 YYDKDF (reference sequence). V dropped 4 bases and J dropped 6; count of bases not matched to a gene: 9. The CDR3 has 15 residues. The chain's CDR3 is CATSKEQGYGQPQHF. CDR3 bases: TGTGCCACCAGCAAAGAACAGGGGTACGGTCAGCCCCAGCATTTT.

The sample holds a few counts of this clonotype. The chain carries TRBV4-2 and TRBJ1-5, with D possibly being TRBD1 (6 bases). The CDR3 has 16 residues. CDR1 is LGHNA, CDR2 YNFKEQ, per germline. The V end was cut by 0 bases, the J end by 5 bases, with 14 bases between. The DNA of the CDR3 is TGTGCCAGCAGCCAAGATTGGGCAGGGGTCCATCAGCCCCAGCATTTT. The encoded protein is CASSQDWAGVHQPQHF.

A few counts support this clonotype. Here the CDR3 reads CASSPQQGDGEQFF. The CDR3 DNA is TGTGCCAGCAGCCCTCAACAGGGGGACGGTGAGCAGTTCTTC. The rearrangement joins TRBV5-5 to TRBJ2-1, with 8 positions matching TRBD1. This CDR3 region has 14 residues. Germline values: CDR1 SGHKS, CDR2 YYEKEE (reference sequence). With V trimmed by 4 bases and J by 9 bases, 9 bases remained unmatched.

This clonotype was seen a handful of times. The chain carries TRBV20-1 and TRBJ2-5; D is possibly TRBD1 (6 bases). This CDR3 spans 13 amino acids. Germline lookup yields CDR1 DFQATT and CDR2 SNEGSKA (reference sequence). V was clipped by 3 bases and J by 5 bases, with 13 bases between them. CDR3 loop: CSARLGGRETQYF. DNA of the CDR3: TGCAGTGCTAGGTTAGGGGGTCGGGAGACCCAGTACTTC.

V usage is TRBV25-1 and J usage is TRBJ1-5; 9 bases match TRBD1. Losses at the gene ends were 5 bases for V and 4 bases for J; bases not matched to a gene: 9. This CDR3 comprises 16 residues. Germline-derived CDR1 and CDR2 are MGHDK and SYGVNS. CDR3 bases: TGTGCCAGCAGTCCTCAATACGACAGGGGGAATCAGCCCCAGCATTTT. Translated: CASSPQYDRGNQPQHF.

In this sample, this clonotype turned up a few times. The chain is built from TRBV20-1 and TRBJ1-2, with 8 bases aligning to TRBD1. From germline, CDR1 is DFQATT and CDR2 SNEGSKA (reference sequence). The CDR3 consists of 13 residues. Unmatched junction bases numbered 5, after V lost 4 bases and J lost 4 bases. Here the CDR3 DNA reads TGCAGTGCTAAAAAGACAGGGGTCTATGGCTACACCTTC. Translating gives CSAKKTGVYGYTF.

This clonotype was detected only a few times. The rearrangement uses TRBV20-1 and TRBJ1-1; TRBD1 is a possible D gene (5 bases). V was shortened by 5 bases and J by 7 bases, with 14 bases between the two germline ends. CDR3 length: 12 amino acids. The germline V gene encodes CDR1 DFQATT and CDR2 SNEGSKA (reference sequence). For the CDR3, the DNA is TGCAGTGCTTACTTTGGGGGGGGTGAAGCTTTCTTT. Amino acid sequence: CSAYFGGGEAFF.

This clonotype was seen a handful of times. The chain couples TRBV29-1 to TRBJ2-7; 7 bases match TRBD1. Germline loops: CDR1 SQVTM, CDR2 ANQGSEA. The CDR3 spans 13 residues. Trimming removed 4 bases from V and 2 bases from J; junction bases left unmatched: 5. As DNA, the CDR3 is TGCAGCGTTGGAGGGACAGTAGCCTACGAGCAGTACTTC. This sequence encodes CSVGGTVAYEQYF.